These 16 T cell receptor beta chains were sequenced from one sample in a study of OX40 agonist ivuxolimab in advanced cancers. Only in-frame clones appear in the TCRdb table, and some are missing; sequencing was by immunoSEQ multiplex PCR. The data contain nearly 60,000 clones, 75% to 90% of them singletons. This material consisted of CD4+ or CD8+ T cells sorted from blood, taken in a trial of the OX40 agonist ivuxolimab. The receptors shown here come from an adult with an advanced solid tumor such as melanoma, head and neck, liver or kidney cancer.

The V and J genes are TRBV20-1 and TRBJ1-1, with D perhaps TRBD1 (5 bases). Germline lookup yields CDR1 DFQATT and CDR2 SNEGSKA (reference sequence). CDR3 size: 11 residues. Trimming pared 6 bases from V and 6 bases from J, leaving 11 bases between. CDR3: CSAPRDAEAFF. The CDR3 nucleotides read TGCAGTGCCCCGAGGGACGCTGAAGCTTTCTTT.

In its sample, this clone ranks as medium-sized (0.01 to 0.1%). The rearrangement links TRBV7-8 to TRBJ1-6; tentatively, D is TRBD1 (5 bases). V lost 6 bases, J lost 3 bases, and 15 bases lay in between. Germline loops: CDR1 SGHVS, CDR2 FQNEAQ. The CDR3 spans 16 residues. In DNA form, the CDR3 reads TGTGCCAGCAGGGGACCCAGAACAAACTATAATTCACCCCTCCACTTT. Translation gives CASRGPRTNYNSPLHF.

This CDR3 reads CASSPGRENSPLHF. CDR3 nucleotides: TGTGCCAGCAGCCCTGGACGGGAGAATTCACCCCTCCACTTT. The gene calls are TRBV5-4 and TRBJ1-6; D ambiguous. This CDR3 has 14 amino acids. Trimming took 4 bases from V and 7 from J, leaving 12 bases between them. Germline V gene lookup returns CDR1 SGHNT and CDR2 YYREEE (reference sequence).

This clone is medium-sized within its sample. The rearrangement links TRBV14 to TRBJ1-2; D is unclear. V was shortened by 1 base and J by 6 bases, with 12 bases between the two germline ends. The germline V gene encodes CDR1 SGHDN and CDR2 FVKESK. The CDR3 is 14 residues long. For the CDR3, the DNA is TGTGCCAGCAGCCAAGGATGGTATCTTGATGGCTACACCTTC. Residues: CASSQGWYLDGYTF. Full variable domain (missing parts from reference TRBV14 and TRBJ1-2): EAGVTQFPSHSVIEKGQTVTLRCDPISGHDNLYWYRRVMGKEIKFLLHFVKESKQDESGMPNNRFLAERTGGTYSTLKVQPAELEDSGVYFCASSQGWYLDGYTFGSGTRLTVV.

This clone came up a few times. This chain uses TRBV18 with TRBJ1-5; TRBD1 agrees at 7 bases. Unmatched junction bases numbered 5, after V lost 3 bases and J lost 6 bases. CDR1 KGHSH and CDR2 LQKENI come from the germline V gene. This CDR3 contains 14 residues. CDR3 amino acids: CASSPSGDSQPQHF. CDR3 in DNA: TGTGCCAGCTCACCCTCAGGGGACAGTCAGCCCCAGCATTTT. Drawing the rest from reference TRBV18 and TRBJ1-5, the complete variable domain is NAGVMQNPRHLVRRRGQEARLRCSPMKGHSHVYWYRQLPEEGLKFMVYLQKENIIDESGMPKERFSAEFPKEGPSILRIQQVVRGDSAAYFCASSPSGDSQPQHFGDGTRLSIL.

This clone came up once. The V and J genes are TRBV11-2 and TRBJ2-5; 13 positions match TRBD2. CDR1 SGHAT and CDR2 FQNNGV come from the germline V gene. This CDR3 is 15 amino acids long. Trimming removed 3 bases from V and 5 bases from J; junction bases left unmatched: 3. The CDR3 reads CASSFWTSGGETQYF. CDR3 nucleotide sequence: TGTGCCAGCAGCTTTTGGACTAGCGGGGGTGAGACCCAGTACTTC.

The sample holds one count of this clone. CDR3 nucleotides: TGTGCCAGCAGCTTGACACCGGGACAGGGAAGGACTGAAGCTTTCTTT. It yields the protein CASSLTPGQGRTEAFF. The chain links TRBV7-6 to TRBJ1-1; 9 bases align to TRBD1. The junction had 10 bases not matched to a gene; V was cut back by 3 bases and J by 5 bases. The germline V gene encodes CDR1 SGHVS and CDR2 FNYEAQ. The CDR3 totals 16 residues.

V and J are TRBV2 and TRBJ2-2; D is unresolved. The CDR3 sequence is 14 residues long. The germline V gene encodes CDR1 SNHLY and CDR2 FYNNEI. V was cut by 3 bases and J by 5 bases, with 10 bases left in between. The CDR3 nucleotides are TGTGCCAGCAGTGAGAATCGGGTTACCGGGGAGCTGTTTTTT. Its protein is CASSENRVTGELFF.

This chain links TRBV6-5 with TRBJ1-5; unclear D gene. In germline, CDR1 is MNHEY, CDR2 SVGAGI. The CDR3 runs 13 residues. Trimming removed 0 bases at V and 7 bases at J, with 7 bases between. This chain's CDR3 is CASSYSKRQPQHF. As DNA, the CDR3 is TGTGCCAGCAGTTACTCGAAGAGGCAGCCCCAGCATTTT.

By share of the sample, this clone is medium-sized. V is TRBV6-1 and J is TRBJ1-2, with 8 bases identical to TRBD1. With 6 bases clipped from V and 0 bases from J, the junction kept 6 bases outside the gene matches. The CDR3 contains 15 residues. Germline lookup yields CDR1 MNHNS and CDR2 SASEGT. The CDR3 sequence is CASRPDRGANYGYTF. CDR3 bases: TGTGCCAGCAGACCTGACAGGGGAGCTAACTATGGCTACACCTTC.

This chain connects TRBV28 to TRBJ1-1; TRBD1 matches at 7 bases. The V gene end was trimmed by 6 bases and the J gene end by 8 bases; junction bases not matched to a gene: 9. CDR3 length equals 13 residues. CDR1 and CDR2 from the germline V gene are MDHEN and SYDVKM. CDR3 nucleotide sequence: TGTGCCAGCAGCCAAGAGTCGGACAGGGAAGCTTTCTTT. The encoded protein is CASSQESDREAFF.

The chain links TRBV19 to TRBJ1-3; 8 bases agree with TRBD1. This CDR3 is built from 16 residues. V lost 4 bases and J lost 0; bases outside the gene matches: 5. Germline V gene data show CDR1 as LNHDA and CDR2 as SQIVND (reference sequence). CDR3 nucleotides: TGTGCCAGTAGTAGAGGACAGGGACCCTCTGGAAACACCATATATTTT. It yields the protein CASSRGQGPSGNTIYF.

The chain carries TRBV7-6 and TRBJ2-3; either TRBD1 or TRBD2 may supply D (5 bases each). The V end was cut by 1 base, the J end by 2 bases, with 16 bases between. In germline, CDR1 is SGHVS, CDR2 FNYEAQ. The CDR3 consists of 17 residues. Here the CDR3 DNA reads TGTGCCAGCAGCTTAGGTGACACCGGGACGGCCACAGATACGCAGTATTTT. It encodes CASSLGDTGTATDTQYF. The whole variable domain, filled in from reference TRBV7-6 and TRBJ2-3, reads GAGVSQSPRYKVTKRGQDVALRCDPISGHVSLYWYRQALGQGPEFLTYFNYEAQQDKSGLPNDRFSAERPEGSISTLTIQRTEQRDSAMYRCASSLGDTGTATDTQYFGPGTRLTVL.

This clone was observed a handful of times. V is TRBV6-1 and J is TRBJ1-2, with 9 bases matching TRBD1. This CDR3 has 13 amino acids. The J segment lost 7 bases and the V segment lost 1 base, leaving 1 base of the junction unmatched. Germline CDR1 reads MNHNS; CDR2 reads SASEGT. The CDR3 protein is CASSEGTGAGYTF. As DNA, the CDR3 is TGTGCCAGCAGTGAAGGGACAGGGGCTGGCTACACCTTC.

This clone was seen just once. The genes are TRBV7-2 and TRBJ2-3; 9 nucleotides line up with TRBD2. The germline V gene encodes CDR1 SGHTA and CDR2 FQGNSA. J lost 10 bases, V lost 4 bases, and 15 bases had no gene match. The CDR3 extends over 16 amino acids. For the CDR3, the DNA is TGTGCCAGCAGCTCCCGTGGGGTTGGCGGGGGGGATGCGCAGTATTTT. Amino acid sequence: CASSSRGVGGGDAQYF.

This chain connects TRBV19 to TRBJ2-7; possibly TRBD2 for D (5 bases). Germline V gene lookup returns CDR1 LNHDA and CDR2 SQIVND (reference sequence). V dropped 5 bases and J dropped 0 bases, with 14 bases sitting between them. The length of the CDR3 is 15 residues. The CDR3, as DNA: TGTGCCAGTAGTGGGCGACTTGGGAGCTCCTACGAGCAGTACTTC. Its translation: CASSGRLGSSYEQYF.